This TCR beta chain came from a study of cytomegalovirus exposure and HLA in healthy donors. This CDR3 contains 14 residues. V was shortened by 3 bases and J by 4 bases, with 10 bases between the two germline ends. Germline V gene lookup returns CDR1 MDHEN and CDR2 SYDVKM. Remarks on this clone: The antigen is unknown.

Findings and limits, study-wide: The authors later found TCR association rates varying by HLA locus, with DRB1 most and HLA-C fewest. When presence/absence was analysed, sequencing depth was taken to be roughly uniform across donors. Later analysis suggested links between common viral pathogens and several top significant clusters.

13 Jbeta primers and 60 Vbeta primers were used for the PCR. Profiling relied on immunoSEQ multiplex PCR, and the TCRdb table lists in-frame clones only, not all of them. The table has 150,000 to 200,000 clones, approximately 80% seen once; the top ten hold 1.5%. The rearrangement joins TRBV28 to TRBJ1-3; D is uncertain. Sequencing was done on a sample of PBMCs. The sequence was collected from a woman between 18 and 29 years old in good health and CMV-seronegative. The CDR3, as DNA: TGTGCCAGCAGTTTTACGGGGAACGGAAACACCATATATTTT. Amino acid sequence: CASSFTGNGNTIYF.